The 16 T cell receptor beta chains below come from one sample, sequenced in a study of CD8+ T cells in alopecia areata (dated by TCRdb to the late 2010s). Preparation of the library involved the immunoSEQ multiplex PCR assay. To provide template for TCR sequencing, every sample had RNA extracted and reverse transcribed into cDNA. TCRdb mirrors the immuneACCESS table, restricted to in-frame sequences. Some clones are absent from its copies; in checked studies, under half trace to an unresolved V gene, and the reason for the others is unknown. For this sample there are fewer than 150,000 clones; about four fifths appear just once. Clones ranked in the top ten supply more than 20% of the sample. Per the publication, the time point label means: more than 3 weeks on oral tofacitinib. According to the study, the label for this sample's treatment or condition signals: oral pan-JAK inhibitor, 5-10 mg twice daily.

Sequencing was performed on CD8+ T cells sorted from blood, taken at week 4, from a patient treated with tofacitinib. Receptors were obtained from a human donor with alopecia areata.

This clone was seen more than once but under ten times. The V and J genes are TRBV19 and TRBJ2-3; 9 nucleotides align to TRBD1. The germline gives CDR1 LNHDA, CDR2 SQIVND (reference sequence). The CDR3 runs to 16 residues. Unmatched junction bases numbered 8, after V lost 6 bases and J lost 1 base. CDR3: CASSPLRDRGTDTQYF. The CDR3 DNA reads TGTGCCAGTAGCCCCCTGCGGGACAGGGGCACAGATACGCAGTATTTT.

The chain has TRBV2 and TRBJ1-6, with D unresolved. CDR1 SNHLY and CDR2 FYNNEI come from the germline V gene. V lost 1 base to trimming and J lost 6 bases, with 22 bases between them. This CDR3 spans 19 amino acids. The CDR3 region is CASSEGWQPWVGFNSPLHF. The CDR3 bases are TGTGCCAGCAGTGAAGGGTGGCAGCCTTGGGTCGGATTTAATTCACCCCTCCACTTT.

The chain employs TRBV4-2 and TRBJ2-3; tentative D call: TRBD1 (5 bases). This CDR3 contains 15 residues. Germline values: CDR1 LGHNA, CDR2 YNFKEQ. V was trimmed by 1 base and J by 4 bases, leaving 12 bases between them. This chain's CDR3 is CASSQGPGQPDTQYF. In nucleotides, the CDR3 is TGTGCCAGCAGCCAAGGGCCAGGGCAGCCAGATACGCAGTATTTT.

The gene calls are TRBV4-2 and TRBJ2-7; the match to TRBD2 covers 10 bases. Trimming took 4 bases from V and 7 from J; bases not matched to a gene: 7. CDR3 length: 14 amino acids. The V gene's germline CDR1 is LGHNA and CDR2 YNFKEQ. CDR3 bases: TGTGCCAGCAGCCCCCTAGGGACTAGCGAAGAGCAGTACTTC. It encodes CASSPLGTSEEQYF.

The chain has TRBV5-1 and TRBJ1-5, with TRBD1 identical over 9 bases. V was clipped by 4 bases and J by 10 bases; unmatched bases: 9. Germline V CDR1 and CDR2: SGHRS, YFSETQ. This CDR3 has 14 residues. The CDR3 loop reads CASSPGQGMKPQHF. The DNA of the CDR3 is TGCGCCAGCAGCCCCGGACAGGGGATGAAACCCCAGCATTTT.

The chain combines TRBV2 with TRBJ2-7; possible D gene TRBD2, 5 bases. Trimming left V 7 bases short and J 4 bases short, with 14 bases between. Germline V gene lookup returns CDR1 SNHLY and CDR2 FYNNEI. The CDR3 is made up of 13 amino acids. The CDR3 loop reads CASIRADRYEQYF. CDR3 in DNA: TGTGCCAGCATTAGAGCGGACCGGTACGAGCAGTACTTC.

V gene TRBV5-1 combines with J gene TRBJ2-1, with D perhaps TRBD2 (6 bases). With 4 bases removed from V and 14 bases from J, the gap between germline ends came to 19 bases. Germline loops: CDR1 SGHRS, CDR2 YFSETQ. The CDR3 totals 13 residues. The CDR3 region has the DNA TGCGCCAGCAGCGCCCAAGAGGGCCCGGGGGAGTTCTTC. It yields the protein CASSAQEGPGEFF.

This chain links TRBV6-5 with TRBJ1-4; D not resolved. Trimming shortened V by 2 bases and J by 0 bases, and 4 bases separated the two germline ends. The CDR3 is 14 amino acids. The germline V gene has CDR1 MNHEY and CDR2 SVGAGI. CDR3 DNA sequence: TGTGCCAGCAGTTACAAATCAACTAATGAAAAACTGTTTTTT. It encodes CASSYKSTNEKLFF.

V usage is TRBV10-3 and J usage is TRBJ1-6; 10 bases align to TRBD1. The germline gives CDR1 ENHRY, CDR2 SYGVKD. This CDR3 contains 16 residues. Germline trimming cut 8 bases from V and 0 bases from J; bases unmatched to any gene: 4. The CDR3 region is CAIRTGGDSYNSPLHF. The CDR3 DNA reads TGTGCCATCCGGACAGGGGGAGACTCCTATAATTCACCCCTCCACTTT.

The rearrangement joins TRBV27 to TRBJ2-7; D is possibly TRBD1 or TRBD2 (5 bases each). CDR3 size: 17 residues. Germline CDR1 MNHEY, CDR2 SMNVEV (reference sequence). Trimming cost V 2 bases and J 2 bases, with 19 bases left between them. The CDR3 sequence: CASSLMSSGASPYEQYF. DNA for the CDR3: TGTGCCAGCAGTTTAATGTCTTCCGGGGCTTCACCCTACGAGCAGTACTTC.

Here the CDR3 reads CSVLWASGYTF. The CDR3 DNA follows: TGCAGCGTTCTCTGGGCGAGTGGCTACACCTTC. The V call is TRBV29-1, the J call TRBJ1-2; D not resolved. This CDR3 spans 11 amino acids. V was cut by 5 bases and J by 7 bases, with 11 bases left in between. Germline V gene lookup returns CDR1 SQVTM and CDR2 ANQGSEA.

The rearrangement uses TRBV7-9 and TRBJ1-1, with 12 nucleotides matching TRBD1. With V trimmed by 5 bases and J by 3 bases, 4 bases remained unmatched. This CDR3 is 15 amino acids long. Germline CDR1 SEHNR, CDR2 FQNEAQ (reference sequence). The CDR3 bases are TGTGCCAGCAGCACGGGACAGGGGGCGGACACTGAAGCTTTCTTT. Translated: CASSTGQGADTEAFF.

The chain combines TRBV4-3 with TRBJ2-7, with D possibly TRBD1 on 5 matching bases. The CDR3 runs to 13 residues. Trimming stripped 3 bases from V and 3 bases from J, with 9 bases between. Germline loops: CDR1 LGHNA, CDR2 YSLEER. CDR3 sequence: CASSHGDSYEQYF. CDR3 DNA sequence: TGCGCCAGCAGCCACGGCGACAGCTACGAGCAGTACTTC.

V is TRBV2 and J is TRBJ2-7, with D unresolved. Germline CDR1 SNHLY, CDR2 FYNNEI. CDR3 length: 12 amino acids. Trimming shortened V by 6 bases and J by 3 bases, and 9 bases separated the two germline ends. The CDR3 DNA reads as TGTGCCAGCAGCAACTCCCTCTACGAGCAGTACTTC. As protein: CASSNSLYEQYF.

The rearrangement joins TRBV29-1 to TRBJ1-1, with a weak D call TRBD1 (5 bases). Looked up from germline, CDR1 is SQVTM and CDR2 is ANQGSEA. V gave up 7 bases and J gave up 5 bases, with 17 bases separating them. This CDR3 is 13 amino acids long. DNA for the CDR3: TGCAGCGCTGTCGGGGGAGGGAGTACTGAAGCTTTCTTT. Protein: CSAVGGGSTEAFF.

The chain joins TRBV7-2 to TRBJ1-2, with D possibly TRBD1 on 6 matching bases. This CDR3 is built from 16 residues. The germline V gene has CDR1 SGHTA and CDR2 FQGNSA. V lost 2 bases, J lost 10 bases, and 23 bases lay in between. The CDR3: CASSLSSWRQDAHYTF. CDR3 coding DNA: TGTGCCAGCAGCTTATCCTCCTGGCGACAGGATGCCCACTACACCTTC. The variable domain in full, completed from reference TRBV7-2 and TRBJ1-2, reads GAGVSQSPSNKVTEKGKDVELRCDPISGHTALYWYRQSLGQGLEFLIYFQGNSAPDKSGLPSDRFSAERTGGSVSTLTIQRTQQEDSAVYLCASSLSSWRQDAHYTFGSGTRLTVV.